This T cell receptor (beta chain) was captured by sequencing in a study of identical twins. The CDR3 has 13 amino acids. Germline CDR1 is DFQATT and CDR2 is SNEGSKA (reference sequence). The V gene end was trimmed by 3 bases and the J gene end by 6 bases; junction bases not matched to a gene: 5. One entry per CDR3 protein, called by TCRdb with MiXCR from the 5' RACE reads. Of roughly 690,000 distinct CDR3 sequences in the sample, around 5.7% were seen once. The TCR comes from a man aged 18-30 years in good health. Sample: naive T cells sorted from blood. This chain joins TRBV20-1 and TRBJ2-1, with 7 bases fitting TRBD1. CDR3 bases: TGCAGTGCTAGGTCGACAGGGCGCAATGAGCAGTTCTTC. Its protein product is CSARSTGRNEQFF.